This TCR beta chain was sequenced during a study of blood T cells in healthy people across ages. The CDR3 has 15 amino acids. Germline CDR1 and CDR2: SGDLS and YYNGEE. V lost 0 bases to trimming and J lost 3 bases, with 10 bases between them. Next came a second PCR, run for roughly 6 to 11 cycles, which used a sample-barcoded 5' primer along with a J-beta primer mix. TCRdb fed the 5' RACE reads into MiXCR, producing one record per CDR3 protein. The sample comprises 550,000 to 750,000 distinct CDR3 sequences, roughly 21% of which are singletons, and roughly 3.4% rests with the top ten. This clonotype turned up a few times.

This sequence was found in a man aged 65-85 years in good health. The chain is built from TRBV9 and TRBJ2-1, with a possible D match to TRBD2 (6 bases). Input material: blood. DNA of the CDR3: TGTGCCAGCAGCGTAGGTGGTAGCGGCTACAATGAGCAGTTCTTC. Amino acid sequence: CASSVGGSGYNEQFF.